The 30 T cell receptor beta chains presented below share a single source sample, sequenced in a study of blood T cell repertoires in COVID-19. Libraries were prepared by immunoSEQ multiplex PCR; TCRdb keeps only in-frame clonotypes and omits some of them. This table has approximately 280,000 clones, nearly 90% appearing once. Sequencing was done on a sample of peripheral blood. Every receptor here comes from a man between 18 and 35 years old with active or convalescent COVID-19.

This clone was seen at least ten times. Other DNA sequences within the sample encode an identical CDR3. The DNA of the CDR3 is TGTGCCAGCAGCGAGGGGGAGGGGGGTTACGAGCAGTACTTC. Translating it yields CASSEGEGGYEQYF. The chain recombines TRBV7-2 with TRBJ2-7; D is perhaps TRBD2 (7 bases). Germline lookup yields CDR1 SGHTA and CDR2 FQGNSA. CDR3 length: 14 amino acids. V was shortened by 5 bases and J by 4 bases, with 15 bases between the two germline ends.

The CDR3 DNA reads TGTGCCAGCAGCCGAGCGGGGGCAAGAGGAGATACGCAGTATTTT. Its translation: CASSRAGARGDTQYF. The genes are TRBV7-6 and TRBJ2-3; TRBD2 aligns across 8 bases. Germline CDR1 is SGHVS and CDR2 is FNYEAQ. With V trimmed by 5 bases and J by 5 bases, 9 bases remained unmatched. This CDR3 spans 15 amino acids.

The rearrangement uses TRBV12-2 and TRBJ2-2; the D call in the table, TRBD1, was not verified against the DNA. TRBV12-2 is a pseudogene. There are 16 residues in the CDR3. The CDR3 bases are TGTGCAAGTCGCGGAATACAGGGGAACGGGTCCGGGGAGCTGTTTTTT. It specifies CASRGIQGNGSGELFF.

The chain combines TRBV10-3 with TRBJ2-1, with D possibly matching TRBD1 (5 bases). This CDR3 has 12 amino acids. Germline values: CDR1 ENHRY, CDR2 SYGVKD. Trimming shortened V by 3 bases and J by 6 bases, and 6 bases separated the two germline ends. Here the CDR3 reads CAISEQANEQFF. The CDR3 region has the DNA TGTGCCATCAGTGAACAGGCCAATGAGCAGTTCTTC.

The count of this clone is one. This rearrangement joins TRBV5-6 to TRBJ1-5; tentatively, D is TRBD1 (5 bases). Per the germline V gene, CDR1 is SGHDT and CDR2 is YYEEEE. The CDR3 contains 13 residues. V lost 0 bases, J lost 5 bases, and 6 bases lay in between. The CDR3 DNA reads TGTGCCAGCAGCTTGGCGGGGGATCAGCCCCAGCATTTT. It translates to CASSLAGDQPQHF. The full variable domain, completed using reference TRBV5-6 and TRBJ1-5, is DAGVTQSPTHLIKTRGQQVTLRCSPKSGHDTVSWYQQALGQGPQFIFQYYEEEERQRGNFPDRFSGHQFPNYSSELNVNALLLGDSALYLCASSLAGDQPQHFGDGTRLSIL.

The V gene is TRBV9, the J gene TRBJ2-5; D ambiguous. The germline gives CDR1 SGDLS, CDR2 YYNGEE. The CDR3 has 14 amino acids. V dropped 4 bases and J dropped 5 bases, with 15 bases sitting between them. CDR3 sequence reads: CASSPEGRGETQYF. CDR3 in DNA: TGTGCCAGCAGCCCCGAAGGTAGAGGTGAGACCCAGTACTTC.

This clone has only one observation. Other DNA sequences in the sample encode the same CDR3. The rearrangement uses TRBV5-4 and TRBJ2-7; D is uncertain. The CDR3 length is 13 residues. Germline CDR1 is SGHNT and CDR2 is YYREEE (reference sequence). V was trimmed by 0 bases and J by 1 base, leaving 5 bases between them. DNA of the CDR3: TGTGCCAGCAGCTTGGCCGGGTCCTACGAGCAGTACTTC. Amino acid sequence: CASSLAGSYEQYF. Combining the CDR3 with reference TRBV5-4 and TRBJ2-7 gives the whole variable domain ETGVTQSPTHLIKTRGQQVTLRCSSQSGHNTVSWYQQALGQGPQFIFQYYREEENGRGNFPPRFSGLQFPNYSSELNVNALELDDSALYLCASSLAGSYEQYFGPGTRLTVT.

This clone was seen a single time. The chain's CDR3 is CSVGVESNQPQHF. The CDR3 nucleotides read TGCAGCGTTGGAGTAGAGAGCAATCAGCCCCAGCATTTT. This chain uses TRBV29-1 with TRBJ1-5; D not certain. Germline CDR1 SQVTM, CDR2 ANQGSEA. This CDR3 spans 13 amino acids. V lost 4 bases, J lost 1 base, and 8 bases lay in between.

The CDR3 DNA is TGTGCCAGCAGCCAGAGCGGTACTGGGGCCAACGTCCTGACTTTC. This gives the protein CASSQSGTGANVLTF. The V call is TRBV11-3, the J call TRBJ2-6; D perhaps matches TRBD2 (5 bases). The CDR3 sequence is 15 residues long. Germline lookup yields CDR1 SGHNT and CDR2 YENEEA. V was pared by 5 bases and J by 2 bases, with 10 bases between.

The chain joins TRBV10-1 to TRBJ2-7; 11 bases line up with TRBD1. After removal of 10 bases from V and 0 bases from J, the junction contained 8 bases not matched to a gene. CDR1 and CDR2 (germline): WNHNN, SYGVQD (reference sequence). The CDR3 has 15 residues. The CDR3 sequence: CATPRTGGLSYEQYF. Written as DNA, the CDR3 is TGCGCCACCCCAAGGACAGGGGGCCTCTCCTACGAGCAGTACTTC.

The CDR3 DNA reads TGTGCTAGTGGTCTGACTCACAACGAGCAGTACTTC. Its translation is CASGLTHNEQYF. The rearrangement links TRBV12-5 to TRBJ2-7; D unresolved. Trimming stripped 5 bases from V and 5 bases from J, with 10 bases between. In germline, CDR1 is LGHNT, CDR2 FRNRAP. The CDR3 has 12 residues.

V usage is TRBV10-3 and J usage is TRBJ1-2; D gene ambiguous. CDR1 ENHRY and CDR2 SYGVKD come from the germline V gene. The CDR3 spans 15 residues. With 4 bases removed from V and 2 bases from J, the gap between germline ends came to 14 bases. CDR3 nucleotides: TGTGCCATCAGTGCGGCAGGAAACGACAACTATGGCTACACCTTC. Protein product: CAISAAGNDNYGYTF.

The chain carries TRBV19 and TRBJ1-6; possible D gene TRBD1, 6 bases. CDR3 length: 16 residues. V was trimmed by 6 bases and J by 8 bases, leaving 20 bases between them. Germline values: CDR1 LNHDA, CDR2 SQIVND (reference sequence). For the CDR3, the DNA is TGTGCCAGTAGCCCGACAGGCTCCACCGCCTATTCACCCCTCCACTTT. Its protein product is CASSPTGSTAYSPLHF.

The CDR3 protein is CASSDDRQNYFGGYTF. CDR3 bases: TGTGCCAGCAGTGACGACAGGCAGAACTATTTTGGTGGCTACACCTTC. The rearrangement links TRBV2 to TRBJ1-2; perhaps TRBD1 as D (6 bases). Between the trimmed V and J ends, which lost 3 bases and 7 bases, there was a span of 21 bases. Germline assignment: CDR1 SNHLY and CDR2 FYNNEI. The CDR3 has 16 amino acids.

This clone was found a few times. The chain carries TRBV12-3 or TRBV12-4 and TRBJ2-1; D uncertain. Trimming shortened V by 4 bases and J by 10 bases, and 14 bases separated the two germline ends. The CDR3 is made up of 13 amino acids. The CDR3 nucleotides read TGTGCCAGCAGTTCTGCGGCCGCCAGAGAGCAGTTCTTC. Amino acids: CASSSAAAREQFF.

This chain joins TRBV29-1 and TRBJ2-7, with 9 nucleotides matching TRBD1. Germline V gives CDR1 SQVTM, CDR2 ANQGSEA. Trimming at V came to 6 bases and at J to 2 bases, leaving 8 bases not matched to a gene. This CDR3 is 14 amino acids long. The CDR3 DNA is TGCAGCGTACTGCCTGGGACAGGGACCTACGAGCAGTACTTC. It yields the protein CSVLPGTGTYEQYF.

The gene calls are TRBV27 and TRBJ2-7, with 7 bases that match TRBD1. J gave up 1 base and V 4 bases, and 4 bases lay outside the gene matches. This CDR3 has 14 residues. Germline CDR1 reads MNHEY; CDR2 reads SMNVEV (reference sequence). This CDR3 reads CASSSTGASYEQYF. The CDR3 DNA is TGTGCCAGCAGTTCCACAGGGGCGTCCTACGAGCAGTACTTC.

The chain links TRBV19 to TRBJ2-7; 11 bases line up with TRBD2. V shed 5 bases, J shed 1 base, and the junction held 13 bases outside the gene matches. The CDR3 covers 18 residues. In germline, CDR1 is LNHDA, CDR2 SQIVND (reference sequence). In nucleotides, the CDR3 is TGTGCCAGTAGTTCGAGGCTAGCGGGGGGTCCAAGATCCTACGAGCAGTACTTC. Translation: CASSSRLAGGPRSYEQYF. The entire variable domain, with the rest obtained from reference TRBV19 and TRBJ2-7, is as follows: DGGITQSPKYLFRKEGQNVTLSCEQNLNHDAMYWYRQDPGQGLRLIYYSQIVNDFQKGDIAEGYSVSREKKESFPLTVTSAQKNPTAFYLCASSSRLAGGPRSYEQYFGPGTRLTVT.

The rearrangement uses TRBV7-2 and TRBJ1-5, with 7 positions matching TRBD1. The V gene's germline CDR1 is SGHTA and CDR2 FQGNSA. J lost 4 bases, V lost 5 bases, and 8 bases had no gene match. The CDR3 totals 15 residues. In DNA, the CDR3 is TGTGCCAGCAGCCCGAGGGGGCAGGGGAATCAGCCCCAGCATTTT. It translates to CASSPRGQGNQPQHF.

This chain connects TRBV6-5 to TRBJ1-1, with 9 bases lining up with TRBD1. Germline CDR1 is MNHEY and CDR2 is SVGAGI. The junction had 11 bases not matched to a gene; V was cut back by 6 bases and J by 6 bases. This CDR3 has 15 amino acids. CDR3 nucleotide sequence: TGTGCCAGCAGACGCCTCGGACAGGGGAGGTCTGAAGCTTTCTTT. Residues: CASRRLGQGRSEAFF.

CDR3 nucleotide sequence: TGTGCCAGCTCGTGGACATATCCTAATGAAAAACTGTTTTTT. It specifies CASSWTYPNEKLFF. The chain carries TRBV7-8 and TRBJ1-4; TRBD1 might be the D (5 bases). Germline V gene data show CDR1 as SGHVS and CDR2 as FQNEAQ. This CDR3 is built from 14 residues. V dropped 8 bases and J dropped 3 bases, with 13 bases sitting between them.

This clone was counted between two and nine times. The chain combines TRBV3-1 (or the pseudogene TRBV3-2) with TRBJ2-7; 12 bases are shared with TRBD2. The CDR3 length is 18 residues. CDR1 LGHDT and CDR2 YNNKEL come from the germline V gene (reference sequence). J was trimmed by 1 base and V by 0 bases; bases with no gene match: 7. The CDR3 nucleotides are TGTGCCAGCAGCCAAGATCCTAGCGGGGGGGCCGGGTCCTACGAGCAGTACTTC. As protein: CASSQDPSGGAGSYEQYF.

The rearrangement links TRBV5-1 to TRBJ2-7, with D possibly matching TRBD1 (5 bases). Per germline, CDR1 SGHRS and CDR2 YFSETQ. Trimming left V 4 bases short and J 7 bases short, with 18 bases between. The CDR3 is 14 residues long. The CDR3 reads CASSSTGLSTEQYF. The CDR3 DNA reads TGCGCCAGCAGCAGTACAGGATTATCTACGGAGCAGTACTTC.

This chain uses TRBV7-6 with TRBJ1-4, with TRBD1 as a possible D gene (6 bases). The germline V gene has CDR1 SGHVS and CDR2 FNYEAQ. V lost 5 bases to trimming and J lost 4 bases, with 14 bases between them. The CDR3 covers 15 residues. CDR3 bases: TGTGCCAGCAGCCTCCGGGGGGGGCTTAATGAAAAACTGTTTTTT. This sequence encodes CASSLRGGLNEKLFF.

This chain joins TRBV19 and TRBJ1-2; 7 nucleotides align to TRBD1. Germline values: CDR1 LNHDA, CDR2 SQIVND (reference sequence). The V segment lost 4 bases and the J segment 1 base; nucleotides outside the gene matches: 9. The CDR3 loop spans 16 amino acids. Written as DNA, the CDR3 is TGTGCCAGTAGTACCCTGGGGGACAGAGGTAACTATGGCTACACCTTC. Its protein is CASSTLGDRGNYGYTF.

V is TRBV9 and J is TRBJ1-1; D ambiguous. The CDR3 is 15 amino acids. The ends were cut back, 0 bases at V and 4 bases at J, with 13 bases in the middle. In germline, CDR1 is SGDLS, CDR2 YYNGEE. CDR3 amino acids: CASSVEVETGTEAFF. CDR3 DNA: TGTGCCAGCAGCGTAGAGGTAGAGACGGGCACTGAAGCTTTCTTT. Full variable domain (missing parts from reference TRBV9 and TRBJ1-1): DSGVTQTPKHLITATGQRVTLRCSPRSGDLSVYWYQQSLDQGLQFLIQYYNGEERAKGNILERFSAQQFPDLHSELNLSSLELGDSALYFCASSVEVETGTEAFFGQGTRLTVV.

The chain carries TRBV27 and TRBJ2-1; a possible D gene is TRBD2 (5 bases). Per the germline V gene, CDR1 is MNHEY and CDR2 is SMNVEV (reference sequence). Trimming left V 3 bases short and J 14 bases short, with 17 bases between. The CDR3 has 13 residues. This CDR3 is CASSFGPRGMEFF. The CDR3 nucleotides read TGTGCCAGCAGTTTCGGACCCCGGGGTATGGAGTTCTTC.

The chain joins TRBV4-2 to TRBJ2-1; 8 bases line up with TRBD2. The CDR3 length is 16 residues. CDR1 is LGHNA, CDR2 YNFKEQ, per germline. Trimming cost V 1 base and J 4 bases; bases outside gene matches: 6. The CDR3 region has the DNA TGTGCCAGCAGCCAAGCGGTACTAGCGGCTTACAATGAGCAGTTCTTC. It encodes CASSQAVLAAYNEQFF.

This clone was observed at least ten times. This CDR3 is CASRDVTSLSYQETQYF. CDR3 DNA: TGTGCCAGCAGAGACGTGACATCGCTCTCGTACCAAGAGACCCAGTACTTC. The V gene is TRBV27, the J gene TRBJ2-5; D ambiguous. The CDR3 consists of 17 residues. V lost 6 bases, J lost 0 bases, and 20 bases lay in between. Germline CDR1 reads MNHEY; CDR2 reads SMNVEV (reference sequence).

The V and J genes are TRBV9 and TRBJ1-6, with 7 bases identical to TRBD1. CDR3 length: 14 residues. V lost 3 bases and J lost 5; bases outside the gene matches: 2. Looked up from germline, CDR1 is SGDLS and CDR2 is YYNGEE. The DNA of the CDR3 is TGTGCCAGCAGCGCCCAGGGGGATAATTCACCCCTCCACTTT. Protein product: CASSAQGDNSPLHF.